This TCR beta chain was sequenced during a study of shared clonotypes between healthy human individuals. The V gene lost 2 bases and the J gene lost 2 bases, with 13 bases spanning the gap. The CDR3 consists of 15 residues. Germline CDR1 is WSHSY and CDR2 is SAAADI. Genomic DNA of every subset was divided equally among multiple immunoSEQ plates. Unsorted PBMC replicate PCRs drew on roughly 280 ng DNA, representing 25,000 to 30,000 T cell genomes. Clones were sequenced by immunoSEQ multiplex PCR, and TCRdb holds only the in-frame ones, with some missing. The sample carries about 460,000 clones, roughly three quarters recorded once.

The gene calls are TRBV10-2 and TRBJ2-7, with D perhaps TRBD1 (6 bases). The source of this sequence is a woman aged 40 to 55 in good health. Some clones in this sample may be carry-over from other donors' samples. Sequencing was carried out using PBMCs. As DNA, the CDR3 is TGCGCCAGCAGTGAGACAGGACAGCCCGCCTACGAGCAGTACTTC. Protein sequence: CASSETGQPAYEQYF.